Presented here are 15 T cell receptor beta chains from one specimen sequenced in a study of CD8+ T cells in alopecia areata. The treatment is: oral pan-JAK inhibitor, 5-10 mg twice daily. Researchers gathered lesional scalp punch biopsies and peripheral blood from patients with alopecia areata. Following extraction, RNA underwent reverse transcription to cDNA, which served as the sequencing template. Here immunoSEQ multiplex PCR was the method, and the copy in TCRdb shows in-frame clones only, minus some. The profile shows 3,500 to 5,500 clones, roughly 60% of them singletons. This specimen consisted of skin, obtained between weeks 36 and 40, from a patient treated with tofacitinib. The receptors originated from a human donor with alopecia areata.

The chain uses TRBV28 and TRBJ1-2; TRBD1 agrees at 12 bases. The junction had 6 bases not matched to a gene; V was cut back by 2 bases and J by 8 bases. The germline CDR1 and CDR2 sequences are MDHEN and SYDVKM. This CDR3 comprises 15 residues. The CDR3 region has the DNA TGTGCCAGCAGTTTACCGGGACAGGGGGCGCGAGGCTACACCTTC. This translates into CASSLPGQGARGYTF.

The rearrangement joins TRBV28 to TRBJ2-7; 7 positions agree with TRBD2. The CDR3 spans 13 residues. J lost 2 bases, V lost 7 bases, and 5 bases had no gene match. CDR1 MDHEN and CDR2 SYDVKM come from the germline V gene. CDR3 sequence: CASTPGGPYEQYF. The CDR3 DNA follows: TGTGCCAGCACCCCGGGGGGTCCCTACGAGCAGTACTTC.

The chain employs TRBV6-6 and TRBJ2-3; no clear D. Germline CDR1 MNHNY, CDR2 SVGAGI (reference sequence). The CDR3 consists of 14 residues. The ends were cut back, 2 bases at V and 3 bases at J, with 9 bases in the middle. CDR3 in amino acids: CASSYTAATDTQYF. DNA of the CDR3: TGTGCCAGCAGTTACACGGCAGCAACAGATACGCAGTATTTT.

In this sample, this clone turned up a few times. The gene calls are TRBV6-5 and TRBJ2-7, with a possible D match to TRBD1 (6 bases). Germline V gene sequence: CDR1 MNHEY, CDR2 SVGAGI. This CDR3 is 14 amino acids long. Trimming took off 2 bases at V and 2 bases at J, with 10 bases between the two ends. The CDR3 reads CASSYHRDTYEQYF. The CDR3 nucleotides read TGTGCCAGCAGTTACCACCGGGACACCTACGAGCAGTACTTC.

The chain has TRBV5-1 and TRBJ2-5; D call uncertain. The tail of the sequence fits TRBJ2-7 better, so the J call may be wrong. The CDR3 sequence is 11 residues long. Germline lookup yields CDR1 SGHRS and CDR2 YFSETQ. The CDR3 region is CASSDSYEQYF. The CDR3 nucleotides are TGCGCCAGCAGCGACTCCTACGAGCAGTACTTC.

This chain connects TRBV7-2 to TRBJ2-1; 11 positions agree with TRBD2. V lost 5 bases and J lost 5; bases outside the gene matches: 5. CDR3 length: 15 residues. Germline V gene data show CDR1 as SGHTA and CDR2 as FQGNSA. The CDR3 sequence: CASSLGLAAHNEQFF. DNA of the CDR3: TGTGCCAGCAGCCTGGGACTAGCGGCACACAATGAGCAGTTCTTC. Drawing the rest from reference TRBV7-2 and TRBJ2-1, the complete variable domain is GAGVSQSPSNKVTEKGKDVELRCDPISGHTALYWYRQSLGQGLEFLIYFQGNSAPDKSGLPSDRFSAERTGGSVSTLTIQRTQQEDSAVYLCASSLGLAAHNEQFFGPGTRLTVL.

This clone came up a few times. The CDR3 sequence: CASSQGAGATDTQYF. The CDR3 DNA sequence: TGTGCCAGCAGCCAAGGGGCGGGAGCGACAGATACGCAGTATTTT. The gene calls are TRBV14 and TRBJ2-3; 7 bases map to TRBD2. Germline V CDR1 and CDR2: SGHDN, FVKESK. V lost 1 base and J lost 3; bases outside the gene matches: 4. The CDR3 spans 15 residues. The entire variable domain, with the rest obtained from reference TRBV14 and TRBJ2-3, is as follows: EAGVTQFPSHSVIEKGQTVTLRCDPISGHDNLYWYRRVMGKEIKFLLHFVKESKQDESGMPNNRFLAERTGGTYSTLKVQPAELEDSGVYFCASSQGAGATDTQYFGPGTRLTVL.

The V call is TRBV6-1, the J call TRBJ2-5; the match to TRBD2 covers 7 bases. Germline V lookup: CDR1 MNHNS, CDR2 SASEGT. The CDR3 length is 13 residues. The ends lost 7 bases at V and 5 bases at J; junction bases unmatched: 7. The chain's CDR3 is CASTPAGEETQYF. CDR3 DNA: TGTGCCAGCACCCCGGCGGGGGAGGAGACCCAGTACTTC.

The V gene is TRBV7-2, the J gene TRBJ2-3, with 9 bases that match TRBD1. With V trimmed by 5 bases and J by 0 bases, 9 bases remained unmatched. Germline CDR1 reads SGHTA; CDR2 reads FQGNSA. The CDR3 spans 17 residues. CDR3 bases: TGTGCCAGCAGCCGCACAGGGGGCCTTTCTAGCACAGATACGCAGTATTTT. As protein: CASSRTGGLSSTDTQYF.

This clone was detected once. V usage is TRBV5-4 and J usage is TRBJ1-2, with a possible D match to TRBD1 (5 bases). V lost 4 bases, J lost 2 bases, and 12 bases lay in between. The CDR3 has 14 amino acids. The germline gives CDR1 SGHNT, CDR2 YYREEE (reference sequence). For the CDR3, the DNA is TGTGCCAGCAGCGCGGGGGACGGGAACTATGGCTACACCTTC. Translated: CASSAGDGNYGYTF.

The chain is built from TRBV5-4 and TRBJ2-5; TRBD1 might be the D (5 bases). Deletions cut 6 bases from V and 5 bases from J, with 14 bases between. Germline assignment: CDR1 SGHNT and CDR2 YYREEE (reference sequence). The CDR3 is 13 amino acids. The CDR3 DNA is TGTGCCAGCAACCTCTGGGGCCGGGAGACCCAGTACTTC. As protein: CASNLWGRETQYF.

The V and J genes are TRBV7-3 and TRBJ2-5; TRBD2 matches 12 bases. From germline, CDR1 is SGHTA and CDR2 FQGTGA. The V gene end was trimmed by 11 bases and the J gene end by 3 bases; junction bases not matched to a gene: 7. This CDR3 has 14 amino acids. CDR3 in DNA: TGTGCCTTGCGACTAGCGGGAGAGAAAGAGACCCAGTACTTC. Translated, it gives CALRLAGEKETQYF.

This clone was seen a few times. The sample contains more than one DNA sequence encoding this CDR3. This chain connects TRBV10-3 to TRBJ1-5; D remains ambiguous. The germline gives CDR1 ENHRY, CDR2 SYGVKD. The CDR3 is made up of 16 amino acids. Trimming pared 0 bases from V and 2 bases from J, leaving 11 bases between. The CDR3 coding sequence is TGTGCCATCAGTGAGTCTTTCGGGCAGCGCAATCAGCCCCAGCATTTT. Translating it yields CAISESFGQRNQPQHF.

The chain couples TRBV7-2 to TRBJ1-5; the D is unclear. The CDR3 length is 13 residues. The V end was cut by 5 bases, the J end by 4 bases, with 9 bases between. Germline V CDR1 and CDR2: SGHTA, FQGNSA. CDR3 region: CASSRAFNQPQHF. As DNA, the CDR3 is TGTGCCAGCAGCCGGGCTTTTAATCAGCCCCAGCATTTT.

The rearrangement uses TRBV6-4 and TRBJ1-1; D call uncertain. Germline loops: CDR1 MRHNA, CDR2 SNTAGT. V shed 3 bases and J shed 6 bases, with 11 bases lying between them. The CDR3 has 13 residues. In DNA form, the CDR3 reads TGTGCCAGCAGTGAGGTCCGCGGGGCTGAAGCTTTCTTT. This encodes CASSEVRGAEAFF.